This TCR beta chain was captured in a study of CD8+ T cells in alopecia areata. Study information: Treated patients received severity scores based on the percentage of scalp area affected.

Described treatment: oral pan-JAK inhibitor, 5-10 mg twice daily. Notes on this clone: What it binds is unknown.

Points from the study as a whole: There were many expanded lesional clones persisting in scalp and blood during tofacitinib. On tofacitinib, scalp clonality and expanded CD8+ clones among top 100 fell significantly.

Sequencing relied on a cDNA template that was reverse transcribed from extracted RNA. Measured with immunoSEQ multiplex PCR; TCRdb has only the in-frame clones, and not every one. Of 170,000 or so clones listed, approximately 53% are singletons. V was trimmed by 3 bases and J by 5 bases, leaving 10 bases between them. The germline CDR1 and CDR2 sequences are MNHEY and SMNVEV (reference sequence). This CDR3 region has 13 residues. The clonotype was recovered from a human donor with alopecia areata. The sequencing here drew on CD8+ T cells sorted from blood, taken at week 24, from a patient treated with tofacitinib. The chain has TRBV27 and TRBJ2-5; no firm D call. The CDR3 region is CASSFLPGETQYF. The CDR3 DNA is TGTGCCAGCAGTTTTTTACCGGGTGAGACCCAGTACTTC.